The clone carrying this T cell receptor beta chain came up a few times. Its antigen remains unknown. One base away lies a much larger clone, so this may be a sequencing read error. For the second PCR, which ran for roughly 7 to 11 cycles, a sample-barcoded 5' primer and a J-beta primer mix were used. Via MiXCR, TCRdb re-called the 5' RACE reads, giving one row per CDR3 protein. The data contain over 1,500,000 distinct CDR3 sequences, around 40% of them singletons. The CDR3 has 12 residues. Germline lookup yields CDR1 SQVTM and CDR2 ANQGSEA. The data were taken from a study of blood T cells in healthy people across ages. Notes on the study in general: Among long-lived donors, naive CD4+ cells were more numerous and diversity higher than in aged donors.

The sequence derives from a human donor in good health. Sequenced sample: blood. V usage is TRBV29-1 and J usage is TRBJ2-1; D call uncertain. The chain's CDR3 is CSVELLANGQFF. In nucleotides, the CDR3 is TGCAGCGTTGAACTCTTGGCGAATGGGCAGTTCTTC.